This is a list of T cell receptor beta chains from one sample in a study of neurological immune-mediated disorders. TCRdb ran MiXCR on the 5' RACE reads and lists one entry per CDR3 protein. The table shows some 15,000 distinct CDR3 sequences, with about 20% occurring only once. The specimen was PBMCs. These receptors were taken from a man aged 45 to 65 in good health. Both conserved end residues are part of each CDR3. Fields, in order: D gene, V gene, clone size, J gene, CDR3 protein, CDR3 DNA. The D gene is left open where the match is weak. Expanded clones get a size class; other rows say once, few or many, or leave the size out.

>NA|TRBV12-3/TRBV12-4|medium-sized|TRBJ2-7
CASSLGTTYEQYF
TGTGCCAGCAGTTTAGGGACCACCTACGAGCAGTACTTC
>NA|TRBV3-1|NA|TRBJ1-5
CSSSQDSPWSYQPQHF
TGTTCCAGCAGCCAAGATTCCCCATGGTCCTATCAGCCCCAGCATTTT
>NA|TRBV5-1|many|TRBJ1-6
CASSLAFNSPLHF
TGCGCCAGCAGCTTGGCCTTTAATTCACCCCTCCACTTT
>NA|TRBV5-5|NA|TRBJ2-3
CASSLANWGADTQYF
TGTGCCAGCAGCTTGGCCAATTGGGGGGCAGATACGCAGTATTTT
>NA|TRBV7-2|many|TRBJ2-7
CASSLDRRTYEQYF
TGTGCCAGCAGCTTAGATCGCCGTACCTACGAGCAGTACTTC
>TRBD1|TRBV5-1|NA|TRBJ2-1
CASSLGGQGSNEQFF
TGCGCCAGCAGCCTAGGGGGACAGGGTTCCAATGAGCAGTTCTTC
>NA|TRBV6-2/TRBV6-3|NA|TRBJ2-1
CASSASQDPRLDEQFF
TGTGCCAGCAGCGCCTCCCAGGACCCACGTCTGGATGAGCAGTTCTTC
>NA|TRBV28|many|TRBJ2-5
CASMGQGRETQYF
TGTGCCAGCATGGGGCAAGGGAGAGAGACCCAGTACTTC
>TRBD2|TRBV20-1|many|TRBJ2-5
CSATRLAEETQYF
TGCAGTGCCACAAGACTAGCGGAAGAGACCCAGTACTTC
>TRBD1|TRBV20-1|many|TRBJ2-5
CSASSNRQGVRETQYF
TGCAGTGCTTCCTCGAACAGACAGGGGGTTCGAGAGACCCAGTACTTC
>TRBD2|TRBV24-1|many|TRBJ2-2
CATSDFASGANTGELFF
TGTGCCACCAGTGATTTCGCTAGCGGGGCGAACACCGGGGAGCTGTTTTTT
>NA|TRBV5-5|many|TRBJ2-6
CASSLVGRTGANVLTF
TGTGCCAGCAGCTTGGTCGGCCGAACTGGGGCCAACGTCCTGACTTTC
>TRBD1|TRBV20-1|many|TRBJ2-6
CSAGQGSSGANVLTF
TGCAGTGCTGGACAGGGTTCCTCTGGGGCCAACGTCCTGACTTTC
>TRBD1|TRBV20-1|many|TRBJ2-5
CSVARTGQGVETQYF
TGCAGTGTTGCAAGAACAGGACAGGGGGTTGAGACCCAGTACTTC
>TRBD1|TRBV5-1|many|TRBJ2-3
CASSLGQDTDTQYF
TGCGCCAGCAGCCTCGGACAGGACACAGATACGCAGTATTTT
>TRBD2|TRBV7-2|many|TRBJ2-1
CASSLALAGGGEQFF
TGTGCCAGCAGCTTAGCACTAGCGGGAGGAGGTGAGCAGTTCTTC
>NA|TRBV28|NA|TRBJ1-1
CASSYKTGTEAFF
TGTGCCAGCAGTTACAAGACTGGCACTGAAGCTTTCTTT
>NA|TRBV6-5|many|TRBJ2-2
CASSYRAREGGEGATGELFF
TGTGCCAGCAGTTATCGGGCCCGGGAAGGCGGGGAAGGAGCCACCGGGGAGCTGTTTTTT
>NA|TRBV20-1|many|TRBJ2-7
CSARPTTNYEQYF
TGCAGTGCTAGACCCACGACTAATTACGAGCAGTACTTC
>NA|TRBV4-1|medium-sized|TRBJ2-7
CASSQDSAWAYEQYF
TGCGCCAGCAGCCAAGATTCGGCCTGGGCCTACGAGCAGTACTTC
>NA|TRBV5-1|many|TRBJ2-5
CASSLGQGLPEQETQYF
TGCGCCAGCAGCTTGGGGCAGGGCCTGCCCGAACAAGAGACCCAGTACTTC
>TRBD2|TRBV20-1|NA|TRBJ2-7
CSARAASGGYEQYF
TGCAGTGCTAGAGCGGCTAGCGGAGGCTACGAGCAGTACTTC
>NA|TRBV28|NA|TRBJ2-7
CASSFGQPYEQYF
TGTGCCAGCAGTTTCGGACAACCCTACGAGCAGTACTTC
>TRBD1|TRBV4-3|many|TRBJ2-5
CASSPNSRGETQYF
TGCGCCAGCAGCCCCAATAGCAGGGGGGAGACCCAGTACTTC
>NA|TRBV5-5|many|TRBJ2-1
CASAPWLTGPGDDEQFF
TGTGCCAGCGCGCCCTGGTTGACGGGACCTGGTGACGATGAGCAGTTCTTC
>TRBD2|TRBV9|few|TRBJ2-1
CASSVRLAGPYNEQFF
TGTGCCAGCAGCGTCCGACTAGCGGGCCCTTACAATGAGCAGTTCTTC
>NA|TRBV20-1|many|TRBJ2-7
CSARGDLEGDRPSSYEQYF
TGCAGTGCTAGAGGGGACTTGGAGGGCGACAGGCCAAGCTCCTACGAGCAGTACTTC
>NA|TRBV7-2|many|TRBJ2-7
CASSLAPEGPYEQYF
TGTGCCAGCAGCTTAGCGCCCGAGGGTCCCTACGAGCAGTACTTC
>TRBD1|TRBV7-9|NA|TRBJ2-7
CASSPGQGFNEQYF
TGTGCCAGCAGCCCTGGACAGGGCTTCAACGAGCAGTACTTC